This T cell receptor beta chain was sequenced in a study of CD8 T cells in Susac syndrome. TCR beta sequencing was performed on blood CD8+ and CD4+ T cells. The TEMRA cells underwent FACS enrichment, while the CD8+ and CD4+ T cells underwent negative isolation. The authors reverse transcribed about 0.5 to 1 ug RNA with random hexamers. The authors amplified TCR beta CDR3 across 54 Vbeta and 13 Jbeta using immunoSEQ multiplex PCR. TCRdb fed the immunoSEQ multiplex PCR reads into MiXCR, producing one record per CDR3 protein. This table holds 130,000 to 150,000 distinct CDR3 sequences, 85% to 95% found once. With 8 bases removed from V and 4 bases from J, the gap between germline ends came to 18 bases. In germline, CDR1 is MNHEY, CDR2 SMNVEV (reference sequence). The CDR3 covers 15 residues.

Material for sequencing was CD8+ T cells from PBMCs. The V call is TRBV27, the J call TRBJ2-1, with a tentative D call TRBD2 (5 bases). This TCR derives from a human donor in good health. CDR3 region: CASGPILAMYNEQFF. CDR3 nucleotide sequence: TGTGCCAGCGGACCAATATTAGCGATGTACAATGAGCAGTTCTTC.